A selection of T cell receptor beta chains follows, all from one sample in a study of blood T cell repertoires in COVID-19. Sequencing was performed with immunoSEQ multiplex PCR; in TCRdb, only in-frame clones are kept and a portion is missing. This table has roughly 190,000 clones, around 84% appearing once. The material sequenced was peripheral blood. All receptors derive from a man aged 25-45 years with active or convalescent COVID-19. Each CDR3 is given with its conserved first and last residue. A D gene is named only where the DNA matches it firmly. Clone size, where shown, is once, few, many, or a class for clones that have expanded.

CDR3 protein: CASSTLGDTQYF
CDR3 DNA: TGTGCCAGCAGCACACTAGGAGATACGCAGTATTTT
D gene: .
J gene: TRBJ2-3
clone size: .
CDR3 length: 12
V gene: TRBV7-9

CDR3 protein: CASSLPVLPYEQYF
CDR3 DNA: TGTGCCAGCAGCTTACCGGTGCTACCCTACGAGCAGTACTTC
D gene: .
J gene: TRBJ2-7
clone size: few
CDR3 length: 14
V gene: TRBV7-9

CDR3 protein: CASSPSRGTFNQPQHF
CDR3 DNA: TGTGCCAGCAGTCCTTCCCGGGGAACCTTCAATCAGCCCCAGCATTTT
D gene: .
J gene: TRBJ1-5
clone size: .
CDR3 length: 16
V gene: TRBV28

CDR3 protein: CASSLVLSVVSRGEQFF
CDR3 DNA: TGTGCCAGCAGCTTAGTTCTATCAGTAGTTTCCCGAGGTGAGCAGTTCTTC
D gene: .
J gene: TRBJ2-1
clone size: .
CDR3 length: 17
V gene: TRBV11-2

CDR3 protein: CASSSGQASGNTIYF
CDR3 DNA: TGCGCCAGCAGTTCGGGACAGGCCTCTGGAAACACCATATATTTT
D gene: TRBD1
J gene: TRBJ1-3
clone size: .
CDR3 length: 15
V gene: TRBV5-1

CDR3 protein: CASSPLTPLLLPYEQYF
CDR3 DNA: TGTGCCAGCAGCCCCCTTACCCCACTCCTTTTACCCTACGAGCAGTACTTC
D gene: .
J gene: TRBJ2-7
clone size: .
CDR3 length: 17
V gene: TRBV7-9

CDR3 protein: CAGQGVGGYTF
CDR3 DNA: TGTGCCGGACAGGGGGTAGGTGGCTACACCTTC
D gene: TRBD1
J gene: TRBJ1-2
clone size: .
CDR3 length: 11
V gene: TRBV2

CDR3 protein: CASSQLLDRGQRDEQFF
CDR3 DNA: TGCGCCAGCAGCCAACTACTAGACAGGGGCCAAAGGGATGAGCAGTTCTTC
D gene: TRBD1
J gene: TRBJ2-1
clone size: .
CDR3 length: 17
V gene: TRBV4-1

CDR3 protein: CSATGTGGWENNEQFF
CDR3 DNA: TGCAGCGCTACCGGGACAGGGGGTTGGGAAAACAATGAGCAGTTCTTC
D gene: TRBD1
J gene: TRBJ2-1
clone size: .
CDR3 length: 16
V gene: TRBV29-1

CDR3 protein: CASSLDFVGGTYEQYF
CDR3 DNA: TGTGCCAGCAGCTTGGATTTCGTGGGAGGGACATACGAGCAGTACTTC
D gene: .
J gene: TRBJ2-7
clone size: .
CDR3 length: 16
V gene: TRBV5-5

CDR3 protein: CASSVGAGETQYF
CDR3 DNA: TGCGCCAGCAGTGTAGGGGCCGGGGAGACCCAGTACTTC
D gene: .
J gene: TRBJ2-5
clone size: .
CDR3 length: 13
V gene: TRBV10-1

CDR3 protein: CASSGTGWGEQFF
CDR3 DNA: TGTGCCAGCAGCGGGACAGGGTGGGGTGAGCAGTTCTTC
D gene: TRBD1
J gene: TRBJ2-1
clone size: .
CDR3 length: 13
V gene: TRBV5-6

CDR3 protein: CASSLIPGQGANYGYTF
CDR3 DNA: TGCGCCAGCAGCCTGATACCGGGACAGGGGGCTAACTATGGCTACACCTTC
D gene: TRBD1
J gene: TRBJ1-2
clone size: once
CDR3 length: 17
V gene: TRBV5-1

CDR3 protein: CASSEAAGGPDTQYF
CDR3 DNA: TGTGCCAGCAGTGAGGCAGCGGGGGGGCCAGATACGCAGTATTTT
D gene: TRBD2
J gene: TRBJ2-3
clone size: .
CDR3 length: 15
V gene: TRBV6-4

CDR3 protein: CASSFSARDSSSGNTIYF
CDR3 DNA: TGTGCCAGCAGCTTCTCCGCGCGGGACAGCTCCTCTGGAAACACCATATATTTT
D gene: TRBD1
J gene: TRBJ1-3
clone size: .
CDR3 length: 18
V gene: TRBV9

CDR3 protein: CASSGTGGSEQFF
CDR3 DNA: TGTGCCAGCAGCGGAACGGGGGGCAGTGAGCAGTTCTTC
D gene: .
J gene: TRBJ2-1
clone size: .
CDR3 length: 13
V gene: TRBV7-3

CDR3 protein: CASSQRRQGSGYTF
CDR3 DNA: TGTGCCAGCAGCCAAAGGCGTCAGGGGTCGGGCTACACCTTC
D gene: .
J gene: TRBJ1-2
clone size: .
CDR3 length: 14
V gene: TRBV3-1/TRBV3-2

CDR3 protein: CASSLGQGMNTEAFF
CDR3 DNA: TGTGCCAGCAGTTTAGGACAGGGAATGAACACTGAAGCTTTCTTT
D gene: TRBD1
J gene: TRBJ1-1
clone size: .
CDR3 length: 15
V gene: TRBV7-9

CDR3 protein: CASSQDYAGTGSGYTF
CDR3 DNA: TGTGCCAGCAGCCAGGATTATGCCGGGACAGGGAGTGGCTACACCTTC
D gene: TRBD1
J gene: TRBJ1-2
clone size: .
CDR3 length: 16
V gene: TRBV3-1/TRBV3-2

CDR3 protein: CASSLVQGGSYEQYF
CDR3 DNA: TGTGCCAGCAGCTTGGTACAGGGGGGGAGCTACGAGCAGTACTTC
D gene: .
J gene: TRBJ2-7
clone size: .
CDR3 length: 15
V gene: TRBV5-6

CDR3 protein: CASSLPGLTEQYF
CDR3 DNA: TGTGCCAGCAGTTTACCGGGACTAACCGAGCAGTACTTC
D gene: TRBD2
J gene: TRBJ2-7
clone size: few
CDR3 length: 13
V gene: TRBV28

CDR3 protein: CASSLTGVDTEAFF
CDR3 DNA: TGCGCCAGCAGCCTTACGGGGGTGGACACTGAAGCTTTCTTT
D gene: .
J gene: TRBJ1-1
clone size: .
CDR3 length: 14
V gene: TRBV5-1

CDR3 protein: CASSLSGRFSYEQYF
CDR3 DNA: TGTGCCAGCAGTTTAAGCGGGAGGTTCTCCTACGAGCAGTACTTC
D gene: TRBD2
J gene: TRBJ2-7
clone size: few
CDR3 length: 15
V gene: TRBV27

CDR3 protein: CASLGQGKNEQFF
CDR3 DNA: TGTGCCAGCCTGGGACAGGGGAAAAATGAGCAGTTCTTC
D gene: TRBD1
J gene: TRBJ2-1
clone size: .
CDR3 length: 13
V gene: TRBV12-3/TRBV12-4

CDR3 protein: CASRQGAFKTDTQYF
CDR3 DNA: TGCGCCAGCAGACAGGGGGCGTTCAAAACAGATACGCAGTATTTT
D gene: TRBD1
J gene: TRBJ2-3
clone size: .
CDR3 length: 15
V gene: TRBV10-2

CDR3 protein: CASSGRTGSTDTQYF
CDR3 DNA: TGTGCCAGCAGCGGACGGACAGGGAGCACAGATACGCAGTATTTT
D gene: TRBD1
J gene: TRBJ2-3
clone size: few
CDR3 length: 15
V gene: TRBV7-2

CDR3 protein: CASSPGDRAINEQFF
CDR3 DNA: TGTGCTAGCAGCCCTGGGGACAGGGCGATCAATGAGCAGTTCTTC
D gene: TRBD1
J gene: TRBJ2-1
clone size: once
CDR3 length: 15
V gene: TRBV7-7

CDR3 protein: CASGTGTGYAYGYTF
CDR3 DNA: TGTGCCAGCGGAACCGGGACAGGGTATGCCTATGGCTACACCTTC
D gene: TRBD1
J gene: TRBJ1-2
clone size: .
CDR3 length: 15
V gene: TRBV6-5

CDR3 protein: CASSLAWEQFF
CDR3 DNA: TGTGCCAGCAGTTTAGCGTGGGAGCAGTTCTTC
D gene: .
J gene: TRBJ2-1
clone size: once
CDR3 length: 11
V gene: TRBV28

CDR3 protein: CALRGGAMNTEAFF
CDR3 DNA: TGTGCCCTTAGGGGGGGGGCCATGAACACTGAAGCTTTCTTT
D gene: .
J gene: TRBJ1-1
clone size: .
CDR3 length: 14
V gene: TRBV19

CDR3 protein: CASSMGREEAFF
CDR3 DNA: TGTGCCAGTAGTATGGGGAGGGAAGAAGCTTTCTTT
D gene: .
J gene: TRBJ1-1
clone size: .
CDR3 length: 12
V gene: TRBV19

CDR3 protein: CASSLESGAYNSPLHF
CDR3 DNA: TGTGCCAGCAGCTTAGAGAGTGGAGCCTATAATTCACCCCTCCACTTT
D gene: .
J gene: TRBJ1-6
clone size: few
CDR3 length: 16
V gene: TRBV7-9

CDR3 protein: CASSYGQGYGNTIYF
CDR3 DNA: TGTGCCAGCAGTTATGGACAGGGGTACGGAAACACCATATATTTT
D gene: TRBD1
J gene: TRBJ1-3
clone size: few
CDR3 length: 15
V gene: TRBV6-6

CDR3 protein: CASSERTAYGYTF
CDR3 DNA: TGTGCCAGCAGTGAACGAACAGCATATGGCTACACCTTC
D gene: .
J gene: TRBJ1-2
clone size: .
CDR3 length: 13
V gene: TRBV6-1

CDR3 protein: CASSGTRTGKLNTEAFF
CDR3 DNA: TGTGCCAGCAGCGGAACTCGGACAGGGAAGCTGAACACTGAAGCTTTCTTT
D gene: TRBD1
J gene: TRBJ1-1
clone size: .
CDR3 length: 17
V gene: TRBV7-9

CDR3 protein: CASSPSPSGTSYEQYF
CDR3 DNA: TGTGCCAGCTCACCCTCTCCAAGCGGGACCTCCTACGAGCAGTACTTC
D gene: TRBD2
J gene: TRBJ2-7
clone size: few
CDR3 length: 16
V gene: TRBV18

CDR3 protein: CASSSERADRGPGNTIYF
CDR3 DNA: TGTGCCAGCAGCTCCGAAAGGGCCGACAGGGGGCCAGGAAACACCATATATTTT
D gene: TRBD1
J gene: TRBJ1-3
clone size: .
CDR3 length: 18
V gene: TRBV7-2

CDR3 protein: CASSLGSGSAYNEQFF
CDR3 DNA: TGTGCCAGCAGTTTAGGAAGCGGGAGCGCCTACAATGAGCAGTTCTTC
D gene: TRBD2
J gene: TRBJ2-1
clone size: .
CDR3 length: 16
V gene: TRBV28

CDR3 protein: CASSQGAPGRGDGYTF
CDR3 DNA: TGCGCCAGCAGCCAAGGGGCCCCGGGCAGGGGAGATGGCTACACCTTC
D gene: .
J gene: TRBJ1-2
clone size: .
CDR3 length: 16
V gene: TRBV4-1

CDR3 protein: CASSLADRGSYGYTF
CDR3 DNA: TGTGCCAGCAGCTTAGCGGACAGGGGGAGCTATGGCTACACCTTC
D gene: TRBD1
J gene: TRBJ1-2
clone size: .
CDR3 length: 15
V gene: TRBV7-9

CDR3 protein: CASSVDSQTGELFF
CDR3 DNA: TGTGCCAGTAGTGTAGACAGTCAAACCGGGGAGCTGTTTTTT
D gene: .
J gene: TRBJ2-2
clone size: once
CDR3 length: 14
V gene: TRBV19

CDR3 protein: CASSPTGTENQPQHF
CDR3 DNA: TGTGCCAGTAGTCCTACCGGGACAGAGAATCAGCCCCAGCATTTT
D gene: TRBD1
J gene: TRBJ1-5
clone size: .
CDR3 length: 15
V gene: TRBV19

CDR3 protein: CASSVDTGGGQPQHF
CDR3 DNA: TGTGCCAGCAGCGTAGATACAGGGGGGGGTCAGCCCCAGCATTTT
D gene: TRBD1
J gene: TRBJ1-5
clone size: .
CDR3 length: 15
V gene: TRBV9

CDR3 protein: CASGLVPGREVYEQYF
CDR3 DNA: TGTGCTAGTGGTTTGGTACCCGGCAGGGAGGTCTACGAGCAGTACTTC
D gene: .
J gene: TRBJ2-7
clone size: .
CDR3 length: 16
V gene: TRBV12-5

CDR3 protein: CASSWTSGSTDTQYF
CDR3 DNA: TGTGCCAGCAGTTGGACTAGCGGGAGCACAGATACGCAGTATTTT
D gene: TRBD2
J gene: TRBJ2-3
clone size: .
CDR3 length: 15
V gene: TRBV6-2/TRBV6-3

CDR3 protein: CASSLSSGVYGYTF
CDR3 DNA: TGTGCCAGCAGCCTCTCATCGGGGGTATATGGCTACACCTTC
D gene: .
J gene: TRBJ1-2
clone size: .
CDR3 length: 14
V gene: TRBV3-1/TRBV3-2

CDR3 protein: CASSQDGAGGARNTIYF
CDR3 DNA: TGCGCCAGCAGCCAAGATGGGGCAGGGGGCGCCAGAAACACCATATATTTT
D gene: TRBD1
J gene: TRBJ1-3
clone size: .
CDR3 length: 17
V gene: TRBV4-3

CDR3 protein: CASTLAGGGNTGELFF
CDR3 DNA: TGTGCCAGCACCCTCGCGGGAGGGGGGAACACCGGGGAGCTGTTTTTT
D gene: TRBD2
J gene: TRBJ2-2
clone size: .
CDR3 length: 16
V gene: TRBV9

CDR3 protein: CASSLAGGNTIYF
CDR3 DNA: TGTGCCAGCAGCTTGGCAGGAGGAAACACCATATATTTT
D gene: .
J gene: TRBJ1-3
clone size: once
CDR3 length: 13
V gene: TRBV7-9

CDR3 protein: CASSEAGGTDTQYF
CDR3 DNA: TGTGCCAGCAGTGAAGCGGGAGGCACAGATACGCAGTATTTT
D gene: TRBD2
J gene: TRBJ2-3
clone size: few
CDR3 length: 14
V gene: TRBV6-4

CDR3 protein: CASSPYSRPGEQYF
CDR3 DNA: TGCGCCAGCAGCCCCTACTCTCGCCCCGGCGAGCAGTACTTC
D gene: .
J gene: TRBJ2-7
clone size: .
CDR3 length: 14
V gene: TRBV5-1

CDR3 protein: CASRTGTGTYGYTF
CDR3 DNA: TGTGCCAGCAGAACCGGGACAGGGACATATGGCTACACCTTC
D gene: TRBD1
J gene: TRBJ1-2
clone size: .
CDR3 length: 14
V gene: TRBV6-5

CDR3 protein: CASSDGGGATDTQYF
CDR3 DNA: TGTGCCAGCAGTGACGGCGGGGGGGCTACAGATACGCAGTATTTT
D gene: TRBD2
J gene: TRBJ2-3
clone size: few
CDR3 length: 15
V gene: TRBV6-4

CDR3 protein: CAWSEGTGTEVNEQFF
CDR3 DNA: TGTGCCTGGAGTGAGGGTACCGGGACAGAAGTAAATGAGCAGTTCTTC
D gene: TRBD1
J gene: TRBJ2-1
clone size: .
CDR3 length: 16
V gene: TRBV30

CDR3 protein: CASSEPWGGETQYF
CDR3 DNA: TGTGCCAGCAGCGAACCGTGGGGCGGTGAGACCCAGTACTTC
D gene: .
J gene: TRBJ2-5
clone size: once
CDR3 length: 14
V gene: TRBV13

CDR3 protein: CASSVLSGQETQYF
CDR3 DNA: TGTGCCAGCAGCGTATTGTCGGGGCAAGAGACCCAGTACTTC
D gene: .
J gene: TRBJ2-5
clone size: .
CDR3 length: 14
V gene: TRBV9

CDR3 protein: CASSPSRGTSELYEQFF
CDR3 DNA: TGTGCCAGCAGCCCATCCAGGGGGACTAGCGAGCTCTATGAGCAGTTCTTC
D gene: TRBD2
J gene: TRBJ2-1
clone size: .
CDR3 length: 17
V gene: TRBV13